This T cell receptor (beta chain) was sequenced during a study of blood T cell repertoires in COVID-19. About the study: The samples span acute and convalescent COVID-19 from the United States, Italy and Spain. Nucleic acid was either cDNA or gDNA, and it came from T cells, B-cell-depleted T cells, or PBMCs.

As originally analysed: Nucleated cell number was recorded as an estimate derived from reference gene primer amplification. Produced via immunoSEQ multiplex PCR; TCRdb's table is partial and in-frame only. The DNA gave D and trimming, while V, J and clone size come from that table. Found here are more than 150,000 clones, roughly 88% of them singletons; the top ten hold 9.8%. Germline loops: CDR1 SNHLY, CDR2 FYNNEI. The V and J ends lost 4 bases and 3 bases, in that order; junction bases with no gene match: 5. The CDR3 contains 15 residues. This chain links TRBV2 with TRBJ2-2, with 7 nucleotides matching TRBD2. This receptor was taken from a woman older than 75 with acute or convalescent COVID-19. The sample comprised peripheral blood. The DNA of the CDR3 is TGTGCCAGCAGTGCATCTAGCGGTGACACCGGGGAGCTGTTTTTT. Amino acids: CASSASSGDTGELFF.